This TCR beta chain was found in a study of CD8 T cells in Susac syndrome. Random hexamers were used to reverse transcribe about 0.5 to 1 ug of RNA. TCRdb re-called the immunoSEQ multiplex PCR reads with MiXCR, one entry per CDR3 protein. Of hundreds of thousands of distinct CDR3 sequences in the sample, roughly 85% were seen once. CDR3 length: 14 amino acids. The V end was cut by 3 bases, the J end by 2 bases, with 12 bases between. Germline V gene lookup returns CDR1 SGHRS and CDR2 YFSETQ. The chain has TRBV5-1 and TRBJ2-7; D tentatively fits TRBD1 or TRBD2 (5 bases each). Sequencing input: CD8+ T cells from PBMCs. The source is a human donor with multiple sclerosis. This chain's CDR3 is CASSYRDGPYEQYF. The CDR3 DNA is TGCGCCAGCAGCTACCGGGACGGGCCCTACGAGCAGTACTTC. The full variable domain, rest sourced from reference TRBV5-1 and TRBJ2-7, is KAGVTQTPRYLIKTRGQQVTLSCSPISGHRSVSWYQQTPGQGLQFLFEYFSETQRNKGNFPGRFSGRQFSNSRSEMNVSTLELGDSALYLCASSYRDGPYEQYFGPGTRLTVT.